This T cell receptor beta chain was identified during a study of cytomegalovirus exposure and HLA in healthy donors. Findings and limits, study-wide: Common viral pathogens seemed, in a later analysis, to connect with several of the most significant clusters. A later analysis found most CMV-associated TCR beta chains apparently HLA-restricted. Reports state that TCR beta sequences accurately predicted most subjects' HLA-A and HLA-B alleles.

PCR used 60 Vbeta primers and 13 Jbeta primers. Generated by immunoSEQ multiplex PCR, the TCRdb table keeps only in-frame clones and is missing some. The table includes 200,000 to 250,000 clones, 82% detected once. As regards this clone: Antigen specificity is unknown.

Nominally healthy donors were sampled, though unrecorded immune exposures were likely. Trimming removed 5 bases from V and 9 bases from J; junction bases left unmatched: 18. The CDR3 contains 17 residues. Per germline, CDR1 SEHNR and CDR2 FQNEAQ (reference sequence). Source material: PBMCs. The TCR comes from a woman between 35 and 50 years old in good health and CMV-seropositive. V is TRBV7-9 and J is TRBJ2-1, with 8 nucleotides matching TRBD2. CDR3 residues: CASSPRAGEGPLGEQFF. DNA of the CDR3: TGTGCCAGCAGCCCCCGAGCGGGAGAGGGCCCGCTGGGTGAGCAGTTCTTC.